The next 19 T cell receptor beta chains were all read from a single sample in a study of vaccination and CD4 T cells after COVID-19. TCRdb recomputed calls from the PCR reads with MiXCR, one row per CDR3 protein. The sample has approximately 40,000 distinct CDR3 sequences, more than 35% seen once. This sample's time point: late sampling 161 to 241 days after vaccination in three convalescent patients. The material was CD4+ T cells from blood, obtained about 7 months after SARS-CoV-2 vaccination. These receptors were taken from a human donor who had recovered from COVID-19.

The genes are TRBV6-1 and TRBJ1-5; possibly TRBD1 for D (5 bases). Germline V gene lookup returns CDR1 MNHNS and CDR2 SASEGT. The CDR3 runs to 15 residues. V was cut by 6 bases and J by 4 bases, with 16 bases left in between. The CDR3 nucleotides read TGTGCCAGCAGCCCAGGGACTAGCGGTAATCAGCCCCAGCATTTT. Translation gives CASSPGTSGNQPQHF.

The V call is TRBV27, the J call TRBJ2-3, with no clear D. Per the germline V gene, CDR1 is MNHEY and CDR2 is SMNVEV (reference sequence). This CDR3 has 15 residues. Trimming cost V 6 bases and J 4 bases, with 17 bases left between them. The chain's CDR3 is CASSPSTGAPDTQYF. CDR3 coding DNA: TGTGCCAGCAGCCCCTCTACCGGAGCACCAGATACGCAGTATTTT.

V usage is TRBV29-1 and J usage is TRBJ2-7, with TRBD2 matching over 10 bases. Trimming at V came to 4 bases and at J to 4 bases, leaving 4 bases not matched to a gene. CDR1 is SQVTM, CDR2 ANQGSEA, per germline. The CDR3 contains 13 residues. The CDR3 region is CSVGAGGSYEQYF. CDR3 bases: TGCAGCGTTGGAGCGGGAGGGTCGTACGAGCAGTACTTC.

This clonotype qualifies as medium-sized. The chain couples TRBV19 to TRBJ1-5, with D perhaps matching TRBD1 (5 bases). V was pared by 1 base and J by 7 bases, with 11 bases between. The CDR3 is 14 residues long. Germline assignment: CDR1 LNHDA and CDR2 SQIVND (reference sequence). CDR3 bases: TGTGCCAGTAGTATAGGGGGCAGGCACCAGCCCCAGCATTTT. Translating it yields CASSIGGRHQPQHF.

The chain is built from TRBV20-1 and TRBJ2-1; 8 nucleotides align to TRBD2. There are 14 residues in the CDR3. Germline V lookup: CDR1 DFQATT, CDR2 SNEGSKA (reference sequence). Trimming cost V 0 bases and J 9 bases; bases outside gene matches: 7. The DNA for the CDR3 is TGCAGTGCTAGAGATGAGCGGGAGTCGGGTGAGCAGTTCTTC. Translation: CSARDERESGEQFF.

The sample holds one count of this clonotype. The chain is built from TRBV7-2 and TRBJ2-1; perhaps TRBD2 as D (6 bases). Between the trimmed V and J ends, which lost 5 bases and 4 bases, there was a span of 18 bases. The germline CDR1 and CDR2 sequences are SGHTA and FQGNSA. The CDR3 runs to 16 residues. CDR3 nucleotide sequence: TGTGCCAGCAGCCAACCCGGGACTGGTGTTTACAATGAGCAGTTCTTC. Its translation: CASSQPGTGVYNEQFF. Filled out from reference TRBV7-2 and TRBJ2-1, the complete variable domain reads GAGVSQSPSNKVTEKGKDVELRCDPISGHTALYWYRQSLGQGLEFLIYFQGNSAPDKSGLPSDRFSAERTGGSVSTLTIQRTQQEDSAVYLCASSQPGTGVYNEQFFGPGTRLTVL.

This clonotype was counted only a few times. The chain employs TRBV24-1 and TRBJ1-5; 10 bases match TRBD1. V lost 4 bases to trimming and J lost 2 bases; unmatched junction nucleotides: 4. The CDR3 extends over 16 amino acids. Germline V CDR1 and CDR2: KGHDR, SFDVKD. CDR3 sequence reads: CATSDSGTGGNQPQHF. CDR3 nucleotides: TGTGCCACCAGTGACTCCGGGACAGGGGGCAATCAGCCCCAGCATTTT.

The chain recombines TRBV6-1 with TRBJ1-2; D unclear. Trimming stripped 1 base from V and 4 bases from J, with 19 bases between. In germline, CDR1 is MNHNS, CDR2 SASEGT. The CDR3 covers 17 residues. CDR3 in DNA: TGTGCCAGCAGTGAAGATTTCTGGAGGGTATCGGGCTATGGCTACACCTTC. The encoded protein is CASSEDFWRVSGYGYTF.

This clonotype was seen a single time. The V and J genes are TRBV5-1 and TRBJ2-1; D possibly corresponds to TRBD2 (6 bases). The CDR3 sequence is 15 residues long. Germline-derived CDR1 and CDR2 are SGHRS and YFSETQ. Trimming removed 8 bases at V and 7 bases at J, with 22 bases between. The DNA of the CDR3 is TGCGCCAGTAAGCCGGGGGAAGGACTGGGGAATGAGCAGTTCTTC. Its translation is CASKPGEGLGNEQFF. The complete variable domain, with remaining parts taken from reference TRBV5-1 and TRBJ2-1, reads KAGVTQTPRYLIKTRGQQVTLSCSPISGHRSVSWYQQTPGQGLQFLFEYFSETQRNKGNFPGRFSGRQFSNSRSEMNVSTLELGDSALYLCASKPGEGLGNEQFFGPGTRLTVL.

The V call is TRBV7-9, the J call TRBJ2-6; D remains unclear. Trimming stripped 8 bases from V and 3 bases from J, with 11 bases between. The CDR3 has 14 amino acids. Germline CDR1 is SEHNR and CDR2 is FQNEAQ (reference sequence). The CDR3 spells CASGPLSGANVLTF. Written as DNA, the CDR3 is TGTGCCAGCGGACCCCTAAGTGGGGCCAACGTCCTGACTTTC.

CDR3 loop: CAPWGQIYTGELFF. CDR3 coding DNA: TGTGCCCCATGGGGGCAGATTTACACCGGGGAGCTGTTTTTT. The chain recombines TRBV19 with TRBJ2-2; weak D call: TRBD1 (6 bases). Germline V gene data show CDR1 as LNHDA and CDR2 as SQIVND (reference sequence). This CDR3 region has 14 residues. Trimming removed 11 bases from V and 3 bases from J, with 16 bases in between.

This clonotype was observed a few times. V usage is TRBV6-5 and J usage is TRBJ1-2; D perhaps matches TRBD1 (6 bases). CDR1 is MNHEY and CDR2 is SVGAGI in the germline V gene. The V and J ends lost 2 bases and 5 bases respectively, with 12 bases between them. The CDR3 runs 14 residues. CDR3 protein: CASSYSQGPYGYTF. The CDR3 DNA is TGTGCCAGCAGTTACAGTCAGGGGCCTTATGGCTACACCTTC.

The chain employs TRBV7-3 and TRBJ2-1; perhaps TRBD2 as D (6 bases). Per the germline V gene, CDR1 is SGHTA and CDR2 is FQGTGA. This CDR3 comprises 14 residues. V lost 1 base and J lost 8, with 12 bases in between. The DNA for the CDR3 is TGTGCCAGCAGCTTAATAGGTCCGGGGGATGAGCAGTTCTTC. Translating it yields CASSLIGPGDEQFF.

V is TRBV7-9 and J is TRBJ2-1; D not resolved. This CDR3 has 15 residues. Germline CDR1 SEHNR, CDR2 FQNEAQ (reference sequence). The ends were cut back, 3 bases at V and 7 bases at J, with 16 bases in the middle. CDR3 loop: CASSFPGGVGNEQFF. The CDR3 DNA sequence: TGTGCCAGCAGCTTCCCCGGTGGGGTAGGGAATGAGCAGTTCTTC.

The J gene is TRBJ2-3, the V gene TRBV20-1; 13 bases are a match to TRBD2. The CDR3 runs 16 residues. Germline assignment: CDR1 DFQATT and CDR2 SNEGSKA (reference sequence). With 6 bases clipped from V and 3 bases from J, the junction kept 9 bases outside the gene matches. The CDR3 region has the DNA TGCAGTGCCAACGGACTAGCGGGAGTAGTAACAGATACGCAGTATTTT. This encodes CSANGLAGVVTDTQYF.

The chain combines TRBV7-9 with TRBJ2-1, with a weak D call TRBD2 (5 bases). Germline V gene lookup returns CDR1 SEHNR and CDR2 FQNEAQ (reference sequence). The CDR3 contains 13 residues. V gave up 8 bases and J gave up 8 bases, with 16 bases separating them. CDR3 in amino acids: CASPLGNSDEQFF. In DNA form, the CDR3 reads TGTGCCAGCCCCTTGGGGAATAGCGATGAGCAGTTCTTC.

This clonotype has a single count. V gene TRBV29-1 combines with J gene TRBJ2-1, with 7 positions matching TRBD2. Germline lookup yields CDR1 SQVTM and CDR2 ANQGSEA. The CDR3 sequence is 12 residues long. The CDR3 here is CSSAGTYNEQFF. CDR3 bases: TGCAGTTCAGCGGGGACCTACAATGAGCAGTTCTTC.

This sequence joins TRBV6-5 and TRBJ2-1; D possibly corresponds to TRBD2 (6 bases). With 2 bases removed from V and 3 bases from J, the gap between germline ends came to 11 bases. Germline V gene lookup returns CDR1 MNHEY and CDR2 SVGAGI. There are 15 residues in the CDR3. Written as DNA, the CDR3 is TGTGCCAGCAGTTACGGTAGCGGTTACTACAATGAGCAGTTCTTC. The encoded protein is CASSYGSGYYNEQFF.

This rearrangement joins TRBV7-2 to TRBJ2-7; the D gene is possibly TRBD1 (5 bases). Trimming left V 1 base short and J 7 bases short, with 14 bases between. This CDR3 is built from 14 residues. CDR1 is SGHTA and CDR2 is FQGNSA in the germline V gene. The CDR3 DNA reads TGTGCCAGCAGCTTAGGGATACAAGGGGTTGAGCAGTACTTC. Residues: CASSLGIQGVEQYF.